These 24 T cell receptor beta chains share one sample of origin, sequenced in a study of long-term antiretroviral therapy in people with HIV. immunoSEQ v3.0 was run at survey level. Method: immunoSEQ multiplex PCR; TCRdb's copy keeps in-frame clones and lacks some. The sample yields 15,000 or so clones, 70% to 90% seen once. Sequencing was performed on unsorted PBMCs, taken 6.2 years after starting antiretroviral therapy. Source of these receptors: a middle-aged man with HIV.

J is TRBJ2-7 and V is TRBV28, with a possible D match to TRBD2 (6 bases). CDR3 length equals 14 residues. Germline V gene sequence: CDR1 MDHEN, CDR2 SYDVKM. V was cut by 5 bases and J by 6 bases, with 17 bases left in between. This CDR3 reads CASSTGTGPAEQYF. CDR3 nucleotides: TGTGCCAGCAGTACCGGGACTGGGCCTGCCGAGCAGTACTTC.

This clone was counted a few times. Here the CDR3 DNA reads TGTGCCAGCAGCTTAGGGAATGAAGGGGATCAGCCCCAGCATTTT. Its translation: CASSLGNEGDQPQHF. The chain uses TRBV7-6 and TRBJ1-5; tentatively, D is TRBD1 (5 bases). V was clipped by 1 base and J by 5 bases, with 12 bases between them. The CDR3 loop spans 15 amino acids. Germline V gene data show CDR1 as SGHVS and CDR2 as FNYEAQ.

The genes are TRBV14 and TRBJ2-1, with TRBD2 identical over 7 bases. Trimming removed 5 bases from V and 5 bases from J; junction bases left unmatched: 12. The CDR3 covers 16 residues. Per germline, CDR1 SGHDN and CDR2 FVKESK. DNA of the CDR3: TGTGCCAGCAGCACGCAAGGTGCGACTAGCCACAATGAGCAGTTCTTC. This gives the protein CASSTQGATSHNEQFF.

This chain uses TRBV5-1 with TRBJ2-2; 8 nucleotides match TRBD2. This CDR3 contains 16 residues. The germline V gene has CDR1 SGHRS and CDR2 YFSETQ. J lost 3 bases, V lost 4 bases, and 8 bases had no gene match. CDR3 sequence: CASSDIGTSYTGELFF. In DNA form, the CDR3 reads TGCGCCAGCAGCGACATAGGGACTAGTTACACCGGGGAGCTGTTTTTT.

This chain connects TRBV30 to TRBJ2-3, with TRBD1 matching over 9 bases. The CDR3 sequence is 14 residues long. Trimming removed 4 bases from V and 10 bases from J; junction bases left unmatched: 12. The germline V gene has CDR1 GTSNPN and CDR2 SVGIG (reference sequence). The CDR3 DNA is TGTGCCTGGAATACAGGGGGCCCCATGAATGCGCAGTATTTT. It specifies CAWNTGGPMNAQYF.

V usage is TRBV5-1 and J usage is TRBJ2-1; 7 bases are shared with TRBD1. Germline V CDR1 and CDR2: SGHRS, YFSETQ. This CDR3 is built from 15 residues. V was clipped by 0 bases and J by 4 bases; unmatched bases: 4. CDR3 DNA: TGCGCCAGCAGCTTGGGGGGCAGGGGGTACAATGAGCAGTTCTTC. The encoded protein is CASSLGGRGYNEQFF.

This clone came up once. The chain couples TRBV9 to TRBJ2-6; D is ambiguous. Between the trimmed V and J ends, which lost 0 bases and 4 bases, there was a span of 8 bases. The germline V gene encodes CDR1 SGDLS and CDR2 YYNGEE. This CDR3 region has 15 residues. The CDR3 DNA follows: TGTGCCAGCAGCGTAGTTGGTCCCGGGGCCAACGTCCTGACTTTC. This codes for CASSVVGPGANVLTF.

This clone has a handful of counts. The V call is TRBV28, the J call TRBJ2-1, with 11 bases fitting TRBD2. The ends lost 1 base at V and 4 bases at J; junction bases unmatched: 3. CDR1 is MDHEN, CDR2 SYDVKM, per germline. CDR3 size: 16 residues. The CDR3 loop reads CASSLSSGRYYNEQFF. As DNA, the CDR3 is TGTGCCAGCAGTTTATCTAGCGGGAGGTATTACAATGAGCAGTTCTTC.

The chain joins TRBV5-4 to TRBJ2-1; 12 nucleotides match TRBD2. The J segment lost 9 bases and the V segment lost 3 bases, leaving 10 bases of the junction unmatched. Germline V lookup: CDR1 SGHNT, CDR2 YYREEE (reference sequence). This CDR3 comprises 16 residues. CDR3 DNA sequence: TGTGCCAGCAGCTCCGAGGGGGGACTAGCGGGCAGTGAGCAGTTCTTC. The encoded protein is CASSSEGGLAGSEQFF.

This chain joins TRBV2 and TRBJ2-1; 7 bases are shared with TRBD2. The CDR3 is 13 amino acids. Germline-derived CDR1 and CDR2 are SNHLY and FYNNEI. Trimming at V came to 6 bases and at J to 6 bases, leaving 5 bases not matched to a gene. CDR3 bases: TGTGCCAGCAGACCGGGACTACGCAATGAGCAGTTCTTC. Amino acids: CASRPGLRNEQFF.

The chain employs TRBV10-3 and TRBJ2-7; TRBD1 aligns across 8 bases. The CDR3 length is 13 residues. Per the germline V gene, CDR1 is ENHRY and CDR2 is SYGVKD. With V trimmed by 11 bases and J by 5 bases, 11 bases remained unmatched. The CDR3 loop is CAVGQGGNHEQYF. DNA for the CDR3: TGTGCCGTCGGACAGGGCGGGAACCACGAGCAGTACTTC.

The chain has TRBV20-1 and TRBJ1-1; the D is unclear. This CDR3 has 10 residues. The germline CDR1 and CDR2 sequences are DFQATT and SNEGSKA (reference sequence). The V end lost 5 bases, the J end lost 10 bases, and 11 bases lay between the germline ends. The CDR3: CSAWSLTAFF. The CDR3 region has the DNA TGCAGTGCTTGGTCTTTAACAGCTTTCTTT.

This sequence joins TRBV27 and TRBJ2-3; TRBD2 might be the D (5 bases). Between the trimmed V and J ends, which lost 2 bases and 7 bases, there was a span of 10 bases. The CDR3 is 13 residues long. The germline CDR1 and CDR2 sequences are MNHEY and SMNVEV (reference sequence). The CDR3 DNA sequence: TGTGCCAGCAGTTTACCGGGGTCCTATACGCAGTATTTT. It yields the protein CASSLPGSYTQYF.

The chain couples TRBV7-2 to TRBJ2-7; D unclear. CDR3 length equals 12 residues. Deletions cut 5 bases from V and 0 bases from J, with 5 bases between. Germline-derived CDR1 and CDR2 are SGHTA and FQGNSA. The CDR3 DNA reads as TGTGCCAGCAGCCCCCTCTCCTACGAGCAGTACTTC. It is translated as CASSPLSYEQYF.

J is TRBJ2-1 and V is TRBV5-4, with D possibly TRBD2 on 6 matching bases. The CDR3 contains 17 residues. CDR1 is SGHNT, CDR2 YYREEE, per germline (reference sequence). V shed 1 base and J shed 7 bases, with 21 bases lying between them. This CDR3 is CASSLRSGAIPRNEQFF. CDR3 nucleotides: TGTGCCAGCAGCTTGCGGTCGGGAGCAATTCCCCGAAATGAGCAGTTCTTC.

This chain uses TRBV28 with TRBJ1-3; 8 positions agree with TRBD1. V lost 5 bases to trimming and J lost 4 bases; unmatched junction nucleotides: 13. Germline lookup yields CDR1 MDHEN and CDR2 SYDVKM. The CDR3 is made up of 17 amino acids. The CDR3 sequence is CASSPLTTGVVGNTIYF. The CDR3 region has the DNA TGTGCCAGCAGTCCCTTGACGACAGGGGTGGTCGGAAACACCATATATTTT.

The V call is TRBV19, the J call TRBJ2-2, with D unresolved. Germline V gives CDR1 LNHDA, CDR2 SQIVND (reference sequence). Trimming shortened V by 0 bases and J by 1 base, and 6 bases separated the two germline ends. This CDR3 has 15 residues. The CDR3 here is CASSIDAGNTGELFF. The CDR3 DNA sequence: TGTGCCAGTAGTATAGACGCAGGGAACACCGGGGAGCTGTTTTTT.

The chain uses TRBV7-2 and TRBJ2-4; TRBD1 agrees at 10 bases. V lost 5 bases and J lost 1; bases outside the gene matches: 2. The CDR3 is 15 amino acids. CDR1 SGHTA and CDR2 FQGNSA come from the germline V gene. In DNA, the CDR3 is TGTGCCAGCAGCGAGGGACAGGGGGCCAAAAACATTCAGTACTTC. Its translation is CASSEGQGAKNIQYF.

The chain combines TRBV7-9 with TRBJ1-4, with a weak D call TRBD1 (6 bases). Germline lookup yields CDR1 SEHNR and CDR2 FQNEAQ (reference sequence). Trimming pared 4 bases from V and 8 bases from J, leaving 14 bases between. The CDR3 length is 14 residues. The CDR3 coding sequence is TGTGCCAGCAGCTCGGGACACCTTAGGGAAAAACTGTTTTTT. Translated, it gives CASSSGHLREKLFF.

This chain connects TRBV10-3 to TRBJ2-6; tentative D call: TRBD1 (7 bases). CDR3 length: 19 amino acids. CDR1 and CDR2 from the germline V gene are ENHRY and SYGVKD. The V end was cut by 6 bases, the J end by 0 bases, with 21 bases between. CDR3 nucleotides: TGTGCCATCAGCTCAAAAGGCGGGACAGCCTTCTCTGGGGCCAACGTCCTGACTTTC. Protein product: CAISSKGGTAFSGANVLTF.

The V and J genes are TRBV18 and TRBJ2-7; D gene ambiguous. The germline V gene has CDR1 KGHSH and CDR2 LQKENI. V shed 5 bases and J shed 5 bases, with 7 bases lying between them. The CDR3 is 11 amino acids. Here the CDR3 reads CASSYSHEQYF. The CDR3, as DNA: TGTGCCAGCTCATATTCCCACGAGCAGTACTTC.

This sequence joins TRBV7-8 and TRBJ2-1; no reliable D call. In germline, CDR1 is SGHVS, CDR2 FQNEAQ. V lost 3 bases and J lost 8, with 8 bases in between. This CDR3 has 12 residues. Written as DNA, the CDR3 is TGTGCCAGCAGCTTGAATTGGGATGAGCAGTTCTTC. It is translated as CASSLNWDEQFF.

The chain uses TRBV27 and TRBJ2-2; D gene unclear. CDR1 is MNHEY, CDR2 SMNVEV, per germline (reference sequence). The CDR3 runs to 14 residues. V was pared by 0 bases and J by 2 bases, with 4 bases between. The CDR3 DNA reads TGTGCCAGCAGTTTATCCAGTAACACCGGGGAGCTGTTTTTT. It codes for CASSLSSNTGELFF.

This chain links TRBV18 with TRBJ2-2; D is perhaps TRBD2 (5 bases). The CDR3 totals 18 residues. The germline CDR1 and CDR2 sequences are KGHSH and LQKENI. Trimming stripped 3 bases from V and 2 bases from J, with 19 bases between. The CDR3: CASSPVLVFGSNTGELFF. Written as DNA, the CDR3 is TGTGCCAGCTCACCGGTGCTGGTTTTTGGGAGCAACACCGGGGAGCTGTTTTTT.